This passage covers 17 T cell receptor beta chains from one sample sequenced in a study of T cell changes during pregnancy in multiple sclerosis. Clones were read by immunoSEQ multiplex PCR, and TCRdb kept only the in-frame ones, dropping some. The sample has about 61,000 clones, more than 90% seen once. The sequenced sample was peripheral blood, obtained in the first trimester of pregnancy. Receptors were obtained from a female donor in good health, enrolled as a control in a pregnancy study.

The chain recombines TRBV5-4 with TRBJ2-2; perhaps TRBD2 as D (6 bases). The length of the CDR3 is 15 residues. The V gene lost 1 base and the J gene lost 3 bases, with 10 bases spanning the gap. CDR1 SGHNT and CDR2 YYREEE come from the germline V gene (reference sequence). The CDR3 DNA sequence: TGTGCCAGCAGCTTGCCGACGGGAGACACCGGGGAGCTGTTTTTT. As protein: CASSLPTGDTGELFF.

V usage is TRBV25-1 and J usage is TRBJ1-4; 8 positions agree with TRBD1. Germline V gene lookup returns CDR1 MGHDK and CDR2 SYGVNS. The CDR3 is made up of 16 amino acids. J lost 1 base, V lost 3 bases, and 4 bases had no gene match. For the CDR3, the DNA is TGTGCCAGCAGTGATCCTGGACAGGGAACTAATGAAAAACTGTTTTTT. Translating gives CASSDPGQGTNEKLFF.

The chain is built from TRBV5-4 and TRBJ2-7, with TRBD1 identical over 10 bases. Germline loops: CDR1 SGHNT, CDR2 YYREEE (reference sequence). J lost 2 bases, V lost 1 base, and 3 bases had no gene match. This CDR3 has 15 amino acids. CDR3 in amino acids: CASSLKGQGPYEQYF. Written as DNA, the CDR3 is TGTGCCAGCAGCTTGAAGGGACAGGGGCCCTACGAGCAGTACTTC.

The CDR3 reads CATEGGGSTVSYEQYF. DNA for the CDR3: TGTGCCACCGAGGGAGGCGGCAGCACCGTTTCCTACGAGCAGTACTTC. The chain links TRBV2 to TRBJ2-7; D may be TRBD2 (6 bases). Germline assignment: CDR1 SNHLY and CDR2 FYNNEI. Trimming shortened V by 10 bases and J by 1 base, and 23 bases separated the two germline ends. The CDR3 runs 16 residues.

This clone was counted a few times. The rearrangement links TRBV6-1 to TRBJ1-2, with no clear D. The germline gives CDR1 MNHNS, CDR2 SASEGT. CDR3 length equals 15 residues. Trimming removed 6 bases from V and 4 bases from J, with 18 bases in between. CDR3 sequence reads: CASSVGGTLPYGYTF. The CDR3 DNA is TGTGCCAGCAGCGTAGGCGGCACTTTACCCTATGGCTACACCTTC.

The chain recombines TRBV18 with TRBJ2-3, with 10 bases fitting TRBD2. Germline V gene sequence: CDR1 KGHSH, CDR2 LQKENI. The CDR3 runs 15 residues. With 2 bases clipped from V and 5 bases from J, the junction kept 4 bases outside the gene matches. Here the CDR3 reads CASSPVAGGEDTQYF. Written as DNA, the CDR3 is TGTGCCAGCTCACCAGTAGCGGGGGGTGAAGATACGCAGTATTTT.

This sequence joins TRBV7-2 and TRBJ2-3; D is undetermined. CDR3 size: 15 residues. V dropped 4 bases and J dropped 0 bases, with 11 bases sitting between them. Germline loops: CDR1 SGHTA, CDR2 FQGNSA. The CDR3 DNA sequence: TGTGCCAGCAGCTCCCGGCGGTCTAGCACAGATACGCAGTATTTT. Translating it yields CASSSRRSSTDTQYF.

The gene calls are TRBV2 and TRBJ2-3, with 11 positions matching TRBD2. The CDR3 extends over 17 amino acids. Trimming took 7 bases from V and 0 from J; bases not matched to a gene: 9. Germline values: CDR1 SNHLY, CDR2 FYNNEI. CDR3 residues: CASTKTRTSGSTDTQYF. The DNA for the CDR3 is TGTGCCAGCACCAAGACCCGGACTAGCGGGAGCACAGATACGCAGTATTTT.

In its sample, this clone was seen a few times. The rearrangement links TRBV4-3 to TRBJ1-1; tentative D call: TRBD1 (6 bases). CDR3 length: 15 amino acids. From germline, CDR1 is LGHNA and CDR2 YSLEER. Trimming removed 1 base at V and 7 bases at J, with 16 bases between. CDR3 sequence (DNA): TGCGCCAGCAGCCAAGTCAGGCAGGGGATGGATGAAGCTTTCTTT. This sequence encodes CASSQVRQGMDEAFF.

This chain uses TRBV19 with TRBJ1-1, with D possibly being TRBD1 (6 bases). Germline V gene sequence: CDR1 LNHDA, CDR2 SQIVND (reference sequence). The V gene lost 5 bases and the J gene lost 5 bases, with 12 bases spanning the gap. CDR3 length: 13 residues. The CDR3 reads CASSLQGTTEAFF. CDR3 coding DNA: TGTGCCAGTAGTCTCCAGGGGACGACTGAAGCTTTCTTT.

This chain connects TRBV7-2 to TRBJ2-7; D might be TRBD1 (6 bases). Germline lookup yields CDR1 SGHTA and CDR2 FQGNSA. This CDR3 is built from 15 residues. V lost 1 base and J 2 bases, leaving 12 bases between the germline ends. This CDR3 reads CASSLGTALTYEQYF. CDR3 nucleotide sequence: TGTGCCAGCAGCTTAGGGACAGCGTTGACCTACGAGCAGTACTTC.

This chain uses TRBV6-5 with TRBJ2-7, with 7 bases matching TRBD2. V trimming: 1 base; J trimming: 0 bases; junction bases outside the gene matches: 3. Germline V lookup: CDR1 MNHEY, CDR2 SVGAGI. This CDR3 has 15 amino acids. The CDR3 sequence is CASSYFGGSSYEQYF. The CDR3 DNA sequence: TGTGCCAGCAGTTACTTTGGCGGGAGCTCCTACGAGCAGTACTTC.

The rearrangement joins TRBV6-1 to TRBJ1-5; D remains ambiguous. The germline CDR1 and CDR2 sequences are MNHNS and SASEGT. The CDR3 is 15 residues long. V lost 1 base to trimming and J lost 0 bases, with 7 bases between them. The CDR3 reads CASSEGGLSNQPQHF. The CDR3 DNA reads TGTGCCAGCAGTGAAGGTGGGCTTAGCAATCAGCCCCAGCATTTT.

The chain uses TRBV13 and TRBJ2-1; 10 bases fit TRBD1. J lost 15 bases, V lost 5 bases, and 19 bases had no gene match. Germline CDR1 is PRHDT and CDR2 is FYEKMQ (reference sequence). This CDR3 is built from 16 residues. The CDR3 DNA reads as TGTGCCAGCAGCCGACCCTCTACCCTCCGGGACAGGGGTGTGTTCTTC. Its protein product is CASSRPSTLRDRGVFF.

The rearrangement uses TRBV5-6 and TRBJ1-4; 7 bases align to TRBD1. V dropped 4 bases and J dropped 0; count of bases not matched to a gene: 3. The germline V gene encodes CDR1 SGHDT and CDR2 YYEEEE. The CDR3 is made up of 15 amino acids. CDR3 protein: CASSDQGATNEKLFF. The CDR3 DNA follows: TGTGCCAGCAGCGATCAGGGGGCAACTAATGAAAAACTGTTTTTT.

The chain carries TRBV11-3 and TRBJ2-1, with D perhaps matching TRBD2 (6 bases). CDR3 size: 16 residues. Trimming removed 1 base from V and 10 bases from J, with 20 bases in between. CDR1 and CDR2 (germline): SGHNT, YENEEA. The CDR3 region has the DNA TGTGCCAGCAGCTTAGGTGGCGGGGCCCCATCTAACGAGCAGTTCTTC. This translates into CASSLGGGAPSNEQFF.

DNA for the CDR3: TGTGCCAGCAGCGGATACAGGGGGCAGGGCACTGAAGCTTTCTTT. As protein: CASSGYRGQGTEAFF. The chain recombines TRBV7-2 with TRBJ1-1; 9 bases fit TRBD1. The CDR3 spans 15 residues. The V and J ends lost 5 bases and 4 bases, in that order; junction bases with no gene match: 8. Germline CDR1 SGHTA, CDR2 FQGNSA.